Listed below are T cell receptor beta chains from one sample, sequenced in a study of blood T cell repertoires in COVID-19. Data came from immunoSEQ multiplex PCR; TCRdb stores just in-frame clones and leaves some out. Among roughly 100,000 clones listed, 70% to 85% were seen once. The sample consisted of peripheral blood. These receptors originate from a woman aged 60-75 years with acute or convalescent COVID-19. Each CDR3 is given with its conserved first and last residue. A D gene is named only where the DNA matches it firmly. Expanded clones are given a class, and other clones once, few, many or no size at all.

size: NA; V: TRBV9; J: TRBJ2-1; D: NA; DNA: TGTGCCAGCAGCGGGGACTCCGAATACAATGAGCAGTTCTTC; CDR3: CASSGDSEYNEQFF
size: NA; V: TRBV7-3; J: TRBJ2-2; D: NA; DNA: TGTGCCAGCGGGAGGAACACCGGGGAGCTGTTTTTT; CDR3: CASGRNTGELFF
size: NA; V: TRBV19; J: TRBJ1-5; D: NA; DNA: TGTGCCAGTAGTTCGCAGGGGTCTAGCAATCAGCCCCAGCATTTT; CDR3: CASSSQGSSNQPQHF
size: NA; V: TRBV5-4; J: TRBJ1-2; D: TRBD1; DNA: TGTGCCAGCAGCTCAGGACAGGGCGAGGTCGGCTACACCTTC; CDR3: CASSSGQGEVGYTF
size: once; V: TRBV18; J: TRBJ2-1; D: TRBD2; DNA: TGTGCCAGCTCACCAGAGGGGACTAGCGGGAGGTCACGGTTCTTC; CDR3: CASSPEGTSGRSRFF
size: NA; V: TRBV6-6; J: TRBJ2-3; D: NA; DNA: TGTGCCAGCAGTCCGAGGGATACGCAGTATTTT; CDR3: CASSPRDTQYF
size: NA; V: TRBV9; J: TRBJ1-1; D: TRBD1; DNA: TGTGCCAGCAGCCCCCGAACAGGGGGATCTGAAGCTTTCTTT; CDR3: CASSPRTGGSEAFF
size: NA; V: TRBV18; J: TRBJ1-2; D: TRBD1; DNA: TGTGCCAGCTCACCTAACACAGGGGGCGATCCTGGCTACACCTTC; CDR3: CASSPNTGGDPGYTF
size: NA; V: TRBV18; J: TRBJ1-1; D: NA; DNA: TGTGCCAGCTCACCACTGGGGCAGGCGAACACTGAAGCTTTCTTT; CDR3: CASSPLGQANTEAFF
size: NA; V: TRBV5-1; J: TRBJ1-4; D: TRBD1; DNA: TGCGCCAGCAGCTTGCAACAGGGGGCAGATGAAAAACTGTTTTTT; CDR3: CASSLQQGADEKLFF
size: NA; V: TRBV19; J: TRBJ1-2; D: TRBD1; DNA: TGTGCCAGTAGTATACTATTGGGACAGGGAGCTAACTATGGCTACACCTTC; CDR3: CASSILLGQGANYGYTF
size: NA; V: TRBV6-5; J: TRBJ1-4; D: TRBD1; DNA: TGTGCCAGCACCCGGGGGACAGGAGGGAATGAAAAACTGTTTTTT; CDR3: CASTRGTGGNEKLFF
size: once; V: TRBV15; J: TRBJ2-7; D: NA; DNA: TGTGCCACCAGCAGAGGCGCAGGTACGGGGTACGAGCAGTACTTC; CDR3: CATSRGAGTGYEQYF
size: NA; V: TRBV5-4; J: TRBJ2-1; D: TRBD2; DNA: TGTGCCAGCAGTTTAGCGGGGGTTGCCTACAATGAGCAGTTCTTC; CDR3: CASSLAGVAYNEQFF
size: NA; V: TRBV18; J: TRBJ1-1; D: NA; DNA: TGTGCCAGCTCACGAGAGACCGGGACTGTGTACACTGAAGCTTTCTTT; CDR3: CASSRETGTVYTEAFF
size: NA; V: TRBV7-9; J: TRBJ2-3; D: NA; DNA: TGTGCCAGCAGCTATTACAGGGGAGGTGGGACAGATACGCAGTATTTT; CDR3: CASSYYRGGGTDTQYF
size: NA; V: TRBV5-1; J: TRBJ2-1; D: TRBD2; DNA: TGCGCCAGCAGCTTGGGGACTAGAAACAATGAGCAGTTCTTC; CDR3: CASSLGTRNNEQFF
size: NA; V: TRBV2; J: TRBJ1-2; D: TRBD1; DNA: TGTGCCAGCCTGGGCGCACAGGGGGCAGCTGGCTACACCTTC; CDR3: CASLGAQGAAGYTF
size: few; V: TRBV6-4; J: TRBJ2-7; D: NA; DNA: TGTGCCAGCAGAAAAGGGCAGGGTCGCCACGAGCAGTACTTC; CDR3: CASRKGQGRHEQYF
size: once; V: TRBV5-1; J: TRBJ1-3; D: NA; DNA: TGCGCCAGCGCCCCTCACGGGGGACTTGGAAACACCATATATTTT; CDR3: CASAPHGGLGNTIYF
size: NA; V: TRBV3-1/TRBV3-2; J: TRBJ2-1; D: NA; DNA: TGTGCCAGCAGCCTTGGCGTAGCGGCGAGCTCCTACAATGAGCAGTTCTTC; CDR3: CASSLGVAASSYNEQFF
size: NA; V: TRBV2; J: TRBJ1-4; D: NA; DNA: TGTGCCAGCAGTGAACAGGGTTCTAAGGGGGAAAAACTGTTTTTT; CDR3: CASSEQGSKGEKLFF
size: once; V: TRBV6-6; J: TRBJ2-7; D: TRBD2; DNA: TGTGCCAGCAGTTACGCGGGAGAGGGCAACGAGCAGTACTTC; CDR3: CASSYAGEGNEQYF
size: NA; V: TRBV3-1/TRBV3-2; J: TRBJ1-6; D: NA; DNA: TGTGCCAGCAGACCTCGGACAGATAATTCACCCCTCCACTTT; CDR3: CASRPRTDNSPLHF
size: NA; V: TRBV19; J: TRBJ2-2; D: TRBD1; DNA: TGTGCCAGTAGTATATTGAACAGGGGGCTCGGCACCGGGGAGCTGTTTTTT; CDR3: CASSILNRGLGTGELFF
size: NA; V: TRBV7-3; J: TRBJ1-1; D: NA; DNA: TGTGCCAGCAGCTTATTTTCCTCCGGTGAAGCTTTCTTT; CDR3: CASSLFSSGEAFF
size: NA; V: TRBV2; J: TRBJ2-7; D: NA; DNA: TGTGCCAGCAGTCTTTATACGGGTAGCGGCGAGCAGTACTTC; CDR3: CASSLYTGSGEQYF
size: NA; V: TRBV24-1; J: TRBJ1-5; D: NA; DNA: TGTGCCACCAGTGATGGCCCTCCTAATCAGCCCCAGCATTTT; CDR3: CATSDGPPNQPQHF
size: NA; V: TRBV18; J: TRBJ2-7; D: TRBD1; DNA: TGTGCCAGCTCACCCCAGGGGACAGGGCCTCCCACGGATTCCTACGAGCAGTACTTC; CDR3: CASSPQGTGPPTDSYEQYF
size: NA; V: TRBV20-1; J: TRBJ2-5; D: NA; DNA: TGCAGTGCTAGTCCACCGGGACTCTCGGGGGAGACCCAGTACTTC; CDR3: CSASPPGLSGETQYF
size: NA; V: TRBV28; J: TRBJ2-1; D: NA; DNA: TGTGCCAGCAGTGATAGCGGTGAGTCTAACAATGAGCAGTTCTTC; CDR3: CASSDSGESNNEQFF
size: NA; V: TRBV10-3; J: TRBJ2-3; D: TRBD1; DNA: TGTGCCATCACCCGGGACAGGTCCACAGATACGCAGTATTTT; CDR3: CAITRDRSTDTQYF
size: NA; V: TRBV25-1; J: TRBJ1-5; D: TRBD1; DNA: TGTGCCAGCAGTGGGACAGGTAGCAATCAGCCCCAGCATTTT; CDR3: CASSGTGSNQPQHF
size: NA; V: TRBV12-3/TRBV12-4; J: TRBJ2-2; D: NA; DNA: TGTGCCAGTACCGGGACACTTTTGGGGGAGCTGTTTTTT; CDR3: CASTGTLLGELFF
size: NA; V: TRBV5-1; J: TRBJ1-6; D: TRBD1; DNA: TGCGCCAGCAGCTTCGGGACAGAAGGGTATAATTCACCCCTCCACTTT; CDR3: CASSFGTEGYNSPLHF
size: NA; V: TRBV24-1; J: TRBJ1-5; D: NA; DNA: TGTGCCACCAGTGACAGGGGCCAAAATCAGCCCCAGCATTTT; CDR3: CATSDRGQNQPQHF
size: NA; V: TRBV19; J: TRBJ1-1; D: NA; DNA: TGTGCCAGTCAATTCTTGGACAGCTCTGAAGCTTTCTTT; CDR3: CASQFLDSSEAFF
size: few; V: TRBV4-1; J: TRBJ1-2; D: NA; DNA: TGCGCCAGCAGCCAAACGATGGGACGGAGGGTTGCTAGCGGCTACACCTTC; CDR3: CASSQTMGRRVASGYTF
size: NA; V: TRBV5-1; J: TRBJ2-1; D: TRBD2; DNA: TGCGCCAGCAGCTTGTTTAGCGGGAGTTCCGTCAATGAGCAGTTCTTC; CDR3: CASSLFSGSSVNEQFF
size: once; V: TRBV4-2; J: TRBJ1-1; D: NA; DNA: TGTGCCAGCAACTCGGGGAGCGCGAACACTGAAGCTTTCTTT; CDR3: CASNSGSANTEAFF